This T cell receptor (beta chain) was captured in a study of T cells in placental villitis. For context, the study as a whole: Placental TCR-beta repertoires were compared across villitis of unknown etiology, gestational-age-matched unaffected controls, and infectious villitis in order to test an allograft-versus-infection hypothesis.

This clone was found once. The target of this receptor is not known. No base quality values were provided; no much bigger clone lies one nucleotide off. Amplification of TCR-beta CDR3 regions from genomic DNA was performed with the immunoSEQ v4 bias-controlled multiplex PCR assay, which was run blinded to group allocation. To estimate the quantities of nucleated cells and T cells in each sample, reference gene primers were added alongside the TCR-beta primers. Sequencing of the libraries was performed on an Illumina MiSeq with a 100-cycle paired-end protocol. On the study's bioinformatics: In the immunoSEQ Analyzer software, diversity and richness were calculated, with richness measured by iChao1 and clonality based on Pielou evenness and Shannon diversity on a 0-1 scale where a higher value means less diversity. Using confidence 3 and substitution 2, CDR3 amino acid sequences together with their V/J genes were queried against VDJdb for CMV, EBV and influenza A specificities. The Morisita-Horn index was used to assess how much TCR-beta amino acid clonotypes overlapped between the villitis of unknown etiology, infectious villitis and control repertoires. TCRdb provides this immuneACCESS table in a form limited to in-frame rearrangements. Some clones are lacking; in checked studies, under half of them reflect an unresolved V gene, and why the rest are absent is not known. That table furnishes V, J and clone size, whereas the DNA furnished D and trimming. In all, the sample holds 3,000 to 3,500 clones, and 60% to 80% of those were seen once. The ten top clones hold 18% of the sample.

The germline V gene (reference sequence) sets CDR1 to DFQATT and CDR2 to SNEGSKA. V is pruned by 3 bases and J by 6 bases, leaving 2 bases of the junction without a gene match. Reading from cysteine to phenylalanine, the CDR3 counts 14 amino acids. The sequence is cut down to CDR3 DNA, 42 bases in frame from base 1. Points the paper makes about the study in general: CMV-specific clone frequencies were higher in infectious CMV cases than in villitis of unknown etiology (0.011 vs 0.001), and the villitis of unknown etiology frequencies did not differ from those of controls. With bulk tissue sequencing, helper, regulatory or cytotoxic T cells could not be distinguished, nor could maternal versus fetal T cells, and gamma-delta receptors were excluded. Small amounts of decidua were contained in the paraffin blocks, so some of the captured T cells, especially in controls, may have been decidual rather than villous infiltrates.

The five infectious villitis placentae, four with confirmed cytomegalovirus and one with Toxoplasma gondii, were included without being matched to the other groups. The mothers in the infectious villitis group were younger, carried smaller fetuses, and either delivered preterm or experienced intrauterine demise in two cases. After delivery, placentae were collected and subjected to gross and histological evaluation prior to the selection of archival tissue. Five 10-micron scrolls were cut from each FFPE block, and DNA was then isolated using the AllPrep DNA/RNA FFPE Tissue kit. DNA concentration and purity were evaluated by NanoDrop, whereas RNA quality was assessed on a Bioanalyzer.

The TCR originated in a human patient with infectious villitis; the placental T cells may come from both mother and fetus. Source material: placental tissue containing maternal and fetal cells. The V gene is TRBV20-1 and the J gene is TRBJ1-6; TRBD1 fits 10 bases in the junction. The bases read TGCAGTGCTAGTGGGGACAGGGGTAATTCACCCCTCCACTTT. The translation is CSASGDRGNSPLHF.